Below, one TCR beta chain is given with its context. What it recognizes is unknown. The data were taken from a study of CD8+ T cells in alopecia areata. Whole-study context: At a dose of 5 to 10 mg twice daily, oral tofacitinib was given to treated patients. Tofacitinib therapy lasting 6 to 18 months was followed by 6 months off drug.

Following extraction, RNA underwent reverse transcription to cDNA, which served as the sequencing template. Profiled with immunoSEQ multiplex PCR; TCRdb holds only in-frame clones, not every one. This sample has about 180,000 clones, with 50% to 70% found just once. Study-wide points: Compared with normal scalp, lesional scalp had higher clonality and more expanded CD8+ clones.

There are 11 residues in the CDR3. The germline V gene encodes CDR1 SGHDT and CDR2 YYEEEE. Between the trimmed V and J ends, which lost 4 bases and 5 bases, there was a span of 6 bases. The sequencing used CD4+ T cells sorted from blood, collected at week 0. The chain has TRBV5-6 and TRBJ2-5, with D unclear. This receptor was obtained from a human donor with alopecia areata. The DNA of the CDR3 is TGTGCCAGCAGCCTGTATGAGACCCAGTACTTC. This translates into CASSLYETQYF.